This TCR beta chain was found in a study of T-cell memory formation after mild COVID-19. This CDR3 has 15 residues. Losses at the gene ends were 5 bases for V and 8 bases for J; bases not matched to a gene: 11. Germline V gene data show CDR1 as LGHNT and CDR2 as FRNRAP. One entry per CDR3 protein, called by TCRdb with MiXCR from the 5' RACE reads. The sample gives approximately 210,000 distinct CDR3 sequences, around 20% of which show up once; roughly 2.6% is in the top ten. Sequencing was carried out using PBMCs or a T cell subset sorted from them (not recorded which). J is TRBJ1-4 and V is TRBV12-5, with 7 bases that match TRBD1. This TCR derives from an adult woman who had mild COVID-19 (a few samples of this study predate the infection). Cell type and time point are not known. The CDR3 bases are TGTGCTAGTGGTCCCGGGACAGCGGTGGAAGAAAAACTGTTTTTT. Its translation: CASGPGTAVEEKLFF.